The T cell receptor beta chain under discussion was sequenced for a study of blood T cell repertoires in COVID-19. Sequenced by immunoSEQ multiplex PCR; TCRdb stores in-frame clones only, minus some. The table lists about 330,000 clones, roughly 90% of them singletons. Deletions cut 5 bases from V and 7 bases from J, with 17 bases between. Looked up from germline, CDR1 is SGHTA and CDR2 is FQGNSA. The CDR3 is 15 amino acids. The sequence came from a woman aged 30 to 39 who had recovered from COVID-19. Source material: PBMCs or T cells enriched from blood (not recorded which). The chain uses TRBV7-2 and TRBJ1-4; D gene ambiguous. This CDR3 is CASSPNAVRGEKLFF. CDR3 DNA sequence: TGTGCCAGCAGCCCAAACGCAGTGCGGGGTGAAAAACTGTTTTTT.